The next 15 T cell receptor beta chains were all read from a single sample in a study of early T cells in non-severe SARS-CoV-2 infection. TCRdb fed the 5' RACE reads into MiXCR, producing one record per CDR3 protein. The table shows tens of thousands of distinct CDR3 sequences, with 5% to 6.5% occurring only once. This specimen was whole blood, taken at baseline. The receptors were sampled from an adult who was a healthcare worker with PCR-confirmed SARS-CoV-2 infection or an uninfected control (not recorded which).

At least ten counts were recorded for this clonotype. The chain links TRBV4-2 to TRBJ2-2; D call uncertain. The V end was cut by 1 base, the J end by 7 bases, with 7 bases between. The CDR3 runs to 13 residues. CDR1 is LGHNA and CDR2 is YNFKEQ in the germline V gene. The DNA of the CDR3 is TGTGCCAGCAGCCAAGTGTCAAACGGGGAGCTGTTTTTT. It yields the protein CASSQVSNGELFF.

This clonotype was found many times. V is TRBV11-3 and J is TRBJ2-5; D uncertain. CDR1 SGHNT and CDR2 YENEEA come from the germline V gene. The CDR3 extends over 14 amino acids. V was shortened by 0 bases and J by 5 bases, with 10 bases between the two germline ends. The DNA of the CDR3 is TGTGCCAGCAGCTTAGATCCGGGTGGTGAGACCCAGTACTTC. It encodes CASSLDPGGETQYF.

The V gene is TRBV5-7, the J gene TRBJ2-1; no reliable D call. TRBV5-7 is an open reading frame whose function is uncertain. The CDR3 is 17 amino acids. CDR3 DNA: TGTGCTGCCTCCAGAGGAATGTTGGACGCCCCCTACAATGAGCAGTTCTTC. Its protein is CAASRGMLDAPYNEQFF.

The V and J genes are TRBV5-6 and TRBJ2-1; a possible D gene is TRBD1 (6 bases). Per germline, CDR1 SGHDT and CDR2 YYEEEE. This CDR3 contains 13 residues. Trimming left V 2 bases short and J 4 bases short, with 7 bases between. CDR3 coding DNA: TGTGCCAGCAGCTTTGGACAGTACAATGAGCAGTTCTTC. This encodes CASSFGQYNEQFF.

The CDR3 spells CAISPNAAGAGEKLFF. DNA for the CDR3: TGTGCCATCAGCCCGAATGCGGCTGGGGCGGGTGAAAAACTGTTTTTT. The genes are TRBV10-3 and TRBJ1-4, with D perhaps matching TRBD1 (5 bases). CDR1 is ENHRY and CDR2 is SYGVKD in the germline V gene. V gave up 6 bases and J gave up 7 bases, with 21 bases separating them. CDR3 length: 16 residues.

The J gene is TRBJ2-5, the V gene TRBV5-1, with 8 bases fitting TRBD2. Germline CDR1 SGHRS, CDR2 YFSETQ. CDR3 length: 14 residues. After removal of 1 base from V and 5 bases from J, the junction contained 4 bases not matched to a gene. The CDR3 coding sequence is TGCGCCAGCAGCTTGTGGACTAGCAGGGAGACCCAGTACTTC. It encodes CASSLWTSRETQYF.

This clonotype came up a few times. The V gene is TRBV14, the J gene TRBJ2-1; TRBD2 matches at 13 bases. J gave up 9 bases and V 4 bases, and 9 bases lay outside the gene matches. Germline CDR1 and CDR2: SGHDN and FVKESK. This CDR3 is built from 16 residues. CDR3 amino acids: CASSPKGLAGVGEQFF. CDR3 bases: TGTGCCAGCAGCCCCAAAGGACTAGCGGGGGTAGGTGAGCAGTTCTTC.

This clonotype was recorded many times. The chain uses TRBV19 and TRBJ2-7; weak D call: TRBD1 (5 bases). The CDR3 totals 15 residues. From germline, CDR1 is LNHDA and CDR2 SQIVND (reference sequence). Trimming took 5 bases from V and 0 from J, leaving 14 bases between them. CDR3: CASSPQVRSSYEQYF. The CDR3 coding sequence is TGTGCCAGTAGTCCACAGGTGAGGAGCTCCTACGAGCAGTACTTC.

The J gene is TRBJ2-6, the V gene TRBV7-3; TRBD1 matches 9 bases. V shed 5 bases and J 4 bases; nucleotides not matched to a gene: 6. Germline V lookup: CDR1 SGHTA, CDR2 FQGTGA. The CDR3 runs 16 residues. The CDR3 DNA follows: TGTGCCAGCAGCCCACAGGGGGCGCACGGGGCCAACGTCCTGACTTTC. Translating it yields CASSPQGAHGANVLTF.

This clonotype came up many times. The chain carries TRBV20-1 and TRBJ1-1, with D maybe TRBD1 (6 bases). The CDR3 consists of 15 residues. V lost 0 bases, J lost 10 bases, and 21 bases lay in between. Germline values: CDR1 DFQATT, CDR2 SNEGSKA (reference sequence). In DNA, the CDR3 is TGCAGTGCTAGAGATCTAGGGGGGGTCGACTTTGGAGCTTTCTTT. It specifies CSARDLGGVDFGAFF.

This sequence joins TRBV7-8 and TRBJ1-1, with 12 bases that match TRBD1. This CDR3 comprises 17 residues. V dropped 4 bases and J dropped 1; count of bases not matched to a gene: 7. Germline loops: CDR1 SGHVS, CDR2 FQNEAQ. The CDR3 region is CASSSRDRGPANTEAFF. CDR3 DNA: TGTGCCAGCAGCTCCCGGGACAGGGGGCCGGCGAACACTGAAGCTTTCTTT.

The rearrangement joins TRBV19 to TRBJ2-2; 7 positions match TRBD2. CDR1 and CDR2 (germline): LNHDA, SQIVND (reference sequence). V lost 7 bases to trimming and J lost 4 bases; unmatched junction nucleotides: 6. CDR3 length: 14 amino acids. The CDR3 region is CASIRGDGTGELFF. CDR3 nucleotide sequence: TGTGCCAGTATCCGGGGGGACGGCACCGGGGAGCTGTTTTTT.

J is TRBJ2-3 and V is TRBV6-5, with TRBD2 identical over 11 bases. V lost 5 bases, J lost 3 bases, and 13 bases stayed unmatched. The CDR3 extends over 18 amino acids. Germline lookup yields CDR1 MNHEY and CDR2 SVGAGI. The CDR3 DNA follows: TGTGCCAGCAGTCGACTAGCGGGACCCCCCAGGGGGACAGATACGCAGTATTTT. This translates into CASSRLAGPPRGTDTQYF.

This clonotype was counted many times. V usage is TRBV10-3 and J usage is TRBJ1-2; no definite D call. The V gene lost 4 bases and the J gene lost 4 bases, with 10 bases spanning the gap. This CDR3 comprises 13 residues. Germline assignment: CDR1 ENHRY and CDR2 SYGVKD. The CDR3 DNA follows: TGTGCCATCAGTGGGGCAGAAGCCTATGGCTACACCTTC. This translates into CAISGAEAYGYTF.

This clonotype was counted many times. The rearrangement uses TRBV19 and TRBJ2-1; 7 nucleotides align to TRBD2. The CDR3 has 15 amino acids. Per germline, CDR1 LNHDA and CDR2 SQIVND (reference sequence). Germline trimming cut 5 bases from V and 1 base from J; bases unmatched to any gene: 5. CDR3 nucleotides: TGTGCCAGTAGTCGGGAGGACAAATCCTACAATGAGCAGTTCTTC. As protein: CASSREDKSYNEQFF.